This TCR beta chain emerged from a study of T cell clonotyping in hematopoietic cell transplantation. A few counts support this clone. In the same sample, other DNA sequences code for this CDR3. The CDR3 is 15 residues long. CDR1 LNHDA and CDR2 SQIVND come from the germline V gene (reference sequence). The V gene end was trimmed by 3 bases and the J gene end by 4 bases; junction bases not matched to a gene: 1. TCRdb keeps only in-frame clones here, not all; method: immunoSEQ multiplex PCR. The sample comprises more than 6,000 clones, over 35% of which are singletons, and roughly a fifth rests with the top ten.

The clonotype was recovered from a female patient over 55 who had an allogeneic stem cell transplant, so the T cells may come from the graft donor. Some clones in this sample may be carry-over from other donors' samples. This chain links TRBV19 with TRBJ2-1; 12 bases align to TRBD2. Sequencing was performed on peripheral blood mononuclear cells, taken 30 days after allogeneic stem cell transplant. CDR3 protein: CASSMTSGGYNEQFF. DNA of the CDR3: TGTGCCAGTAGTATGACTAGCGGGGGATACAATGAGCAGTTCTTC.